This T cell receptor beta chain stems from a study of regulatory T cells in long-lasting Graves disease (dated by TCRdb to 2020 to 2023). With respect to the entire study: In the newly diagnosed Graves' disease group, patients had been taking antithyroid drugs for less than 3 months. Persistent Graves' disease patients were compared with newly diagnosed Graves' disease patients by peripheral blood TCR sequencing and RNA sequencing. The study was conducted in China and was registered as a clinical trial. A total of around 35 samples were covered by TCR sequencing, comprising roughly 13 persistent and around 20 newly diagnosed Graves' disease patients.

Including cysteine and phenylalanine, the CDR3 has 13 amino acids. Only the CDR3 portion is preserved as DNA: 39 bases, with reading frame beginning at the first base. V was cut back by 5 bases and J by 6 bases, leaving a gap of 12 bases between them. Reading the germline V gene gives CDR1 SGHAT and CDR2 FQNNGV. The method was multiplex PCR. TCRdb names Illumina HiSeq 4000 as the instrument used. TCR beta libraries were built with iRepertoire HTBI primers and Arm-PCR amplification of CDR3 regions. PCR products were gel purified before sequencing. In the original analysis: A total of roughly 58 TRBV and approximately 13 TRBJ segments were identified across samples and were used for gene usage analysis of CDR3 amino acid clonotypes. Filtered high-quality paired reads were merged into contigs using COPE and FqMerger. BLAST was used to align contigs to IMGT TRBV, TRBD and TRBJ reference genes, and CDR3 was defined according to IMGT. Clonotypes above 0.1% frequency were classified as highly expanded clones. Shannon entropy was used to measure repertoire diversity, and the Gini coefficient was used to measure V-J evenness. Public clonotypes were defined as clonotypes shared by more than one individual. The public reads were reanalyzed by TCRdb: fastp trimming at Q25, MiXCR alignment, in-frame beta chains only. Every entry covers one CDR3 protein and lists the most common genes and DNA from its rows. TCRdb's processing, not the authors', yielded these V and J calls. Here the sample has 400,000 to 550,000 distinct CDR3 sequences; less than 20% occur a single time. The top ten clones comprise 9.5% to 12% of the sample.

The sample's time point label, in plain terms: newly diagnosed GD, antithyroid drugs for less than 3 months. For both TCR sequencing and RNA sequencing, RNA was extracted from PBMCs in TRIzol. Graves' disease was diagnosed according to American Thyroid Association guidelines. Patients were recruited from an endocrinology department in Xi'an, China. Each patient gave roughly 8.4 milliliters of peripheral blood, collected in an EDTA anticoagulant tube. Ficoll Paque Plus density gradient separation was used to isolate PBMCs, and no additional T cell sorting was done. An Agilent 2100 Bioanalyzer and agarose gel were used to assess RNA quality, and a NanoDrop 2000 was used to measure RNA concentration. This clonotype was detected ten times or more. There is no known antigen for this receptor. Base qualities are not at hand, and no much larger clone is one base apart. Findings and caveats that apply to the study as a whole: Sequencing and analysis were limited to the TCR beta chain. Persistent disease showed preferential use of TRBV28, TRBJ1-2 and TRBJ2-5, whereas newly diagnosed disease favored TRBV20-1 and TRBJ2-1. The authors acknowledged the small sample size as a limitation that may reduce accuracy. Patients with persistent disease shared more public clonotypes (under 3,000) than newly diagnosed patients did (approximately 990). The study examined only peripheral blood because the primary lesion, thyroid tissue, could not be accessed. Lower TCR Shannon entropy and fewer highly expanded clones were observed in persistent Graves' disease patients than in newly diagnosed patients, which suggested clonal expansion.

This sample also appeared in a second study, on T cells in Graves' hyperthyroidism and ophthalmopathy. Looking at the second paper: Stable Graves' hyperthyroidism was defined as no progression to ophthalmopathy during 18 months of follow-up. Hyperthyroidism patients were newly diagnosed, with disease duration under 2 months, and aged 18 to 65 years. The study excluded patients with uncontrolled infections, other autoimmune diseases, pregnancy or lactation. Diagnoses were based on clinical symptoms, serum thyroxine and TRAb, thyroid ultrasound and orbital computed tomography. A first-round RT-PCR of the TCR CDR3 used the HTBI primer set with the Qiagen OneStep RT-PCR kit. Most expanded thyroid clonotypes (frequency above 0.001) were also found in blood, which suggests that blood repertoires may mirror thyroid immune responses. Ophthalmopathy was separated from stable hyperthyroidism by a 13 V-J signature model, with 85% to 90% sensitivity and 81% to 82% specificity obtained in cross-validation and 80%/75% obtained in testing. In validation, the model predicted progression to ophthalmopathy with around 71% sensitivity and less than 80% specificity, a median of 6.5 months before onset. A discovery cohort of about 100 patients, 43 with Graves' ophthalmopathy and fewer than 65 with stable Graves' hyperthyroidism, was used to find distinguishing TCR V-J signatures. Whether ophthalmopathy could be predicted prospectively was tested in an independent validation cohort made up of under 20 hyperthyroidism patients plus 17 patients who later progressed to ophthalmopathy. The approximately 97 discovery patients were randomly divided into training and test sets at a 7:3 ratio. Thyroid tissue and blood T-cell repertoires from roughly 6 Graves' hyperthyroidism patients were also compared in the study. Following sampling, methimazole starting at 30 mg daily was given to hyperthyroidism patients, and high-dose intravenous methylprednisolone was given to ophthalmopathy patients. Libraries were constructed in a second round of multiplex PCR, after which size selection and purification were carried out. Libraries were sequenced paired-end with 100 bp reads on an Illumina HiSeq2000. SOAPnuke was used to process the raw data, with reads discarded if the reads contained adapters or uncalled bases, had a mean Phred below 15, or lacked an exact constant-primer or identifier match. COPE v1.2.5 was used to merge the high-quality paired reads, and each unique nucleotide sequence was defined as a clonotype. Clonotypes were aligned to IMGT TRBV, TRBD and TRBJ reference segments using MiTCR v1.1. Analysis was restricted to V-J combinations with a frequency above 0.0001, which covered roughly 99% of repertoires. The TCS score was defined as the ratio of F50 (clonal expansion) to E x V (chaos), calculated using BLOSUM62-based TCRdist between CDR3 peptides within each V-J. Welch's t-statistics and random forest reduced some 510 V-J features to 10 to 15, which were used in a naive Bayes classifier (R e1071). Sample size was not statistically predetermined, and blinding of investigators to group allocation was not performed. The paper describes TCR Vbeta CDR3 sequencing of 120 to 150 peripheral blood samples, made up of 43 ophthalmopathy patients, approximately 76 hyperthyroidism patients and 17 progressor patients.

This receptor was obtained from a woman aged 25 to 45 with Graves disease. Donor details come from another sample of the same person, matched by shared clones. The chain couples TRBV11-2 to TRBJ2-3; TRBD1 might be the D gene, on 6 matching bases. The sample was peripheral blood mononuclear cells (PBMCs), taken at new diagnosis, from a patient treated with antithyroid drugs. The CDR3 protein is CASSTGTPDTQYF. The nucleotides are TGTGCCAGCAGCACGGGGACACCCGATACGCAGTATTTT.